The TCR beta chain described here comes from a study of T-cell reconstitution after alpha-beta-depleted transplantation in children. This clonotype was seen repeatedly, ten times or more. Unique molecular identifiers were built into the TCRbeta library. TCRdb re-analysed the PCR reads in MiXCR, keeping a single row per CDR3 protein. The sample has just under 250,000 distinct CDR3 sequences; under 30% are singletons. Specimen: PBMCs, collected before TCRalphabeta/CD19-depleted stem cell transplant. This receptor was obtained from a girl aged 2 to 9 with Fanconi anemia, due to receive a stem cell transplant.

CDR3 nucleotide sequence: TGTGCCAGCAGTTTACACGGGGAGCAAGAGACCCAGTACTTC. It codes for CASSLHGEQETQYF. The rearrangement uses TRBV12-3 or TRBV12-4 and TRBJ2-5, with a tentative D call TRBD2 (5 bases). The CDR3 length is 14 residues. Trimming stripped 2 bases from V and 2 bases from J, with 9 bases between.